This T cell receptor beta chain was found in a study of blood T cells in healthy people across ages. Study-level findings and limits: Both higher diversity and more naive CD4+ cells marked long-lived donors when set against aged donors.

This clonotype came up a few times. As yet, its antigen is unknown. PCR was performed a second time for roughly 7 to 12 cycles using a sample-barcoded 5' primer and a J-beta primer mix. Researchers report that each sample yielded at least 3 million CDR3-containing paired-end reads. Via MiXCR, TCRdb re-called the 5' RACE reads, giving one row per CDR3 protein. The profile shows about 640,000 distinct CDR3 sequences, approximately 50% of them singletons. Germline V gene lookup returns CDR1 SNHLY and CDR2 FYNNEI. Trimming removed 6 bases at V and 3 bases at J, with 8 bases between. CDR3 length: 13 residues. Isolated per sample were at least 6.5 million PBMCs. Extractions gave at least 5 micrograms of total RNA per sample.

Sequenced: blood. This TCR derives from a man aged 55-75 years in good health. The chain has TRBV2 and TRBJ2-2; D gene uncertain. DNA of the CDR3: TGTGCCAGCAGGCCTCAGGACACCGGGGAGCTGTTTTTT. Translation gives CASRPQDTGELFF.